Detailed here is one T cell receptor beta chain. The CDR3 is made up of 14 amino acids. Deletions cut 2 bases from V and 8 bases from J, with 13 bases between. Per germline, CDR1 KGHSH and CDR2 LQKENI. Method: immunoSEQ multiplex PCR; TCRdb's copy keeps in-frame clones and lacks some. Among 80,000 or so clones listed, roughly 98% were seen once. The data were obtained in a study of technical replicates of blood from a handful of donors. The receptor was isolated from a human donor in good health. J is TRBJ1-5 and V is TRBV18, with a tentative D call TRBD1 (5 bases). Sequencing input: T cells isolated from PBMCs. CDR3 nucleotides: TGTGCCAGCTCACCAGGGACTTGGAACGAGCCCCAGCATTTT. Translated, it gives CASSPGTWNEPQHF.